Sequencing of this TCR beta chain was carried out in a study of blood T cell repertoires in COVID-19. Looking at the study overall: Both acute and convalescent COVID-19 samples were obtained from the United States, Italy and Spain. From T cells, B-cell-depleted T cells, or PBMCs came the material, which was cDNA or gDNA.

The CDR3 spans 12 residues. Germline lookup yields CDR1 WSHSY and CDR2 SAAADI. The ends were cut back, 7 bases at V and 2 bases at J, with 8 bases in the middle. Some clones are missing from TCRdb's copy, which holds only in-frame ones; the method was immunoSEQ multiplex PCR. Of approximately 250,000 clones listed, about 91% were seen once; the top ten hold 0.95% to 1.5%. The clonotype originates from a woman aged 35 to 49 with acute COVID-19. The chain is built from TRBV10-2 and TRBJ1-2; possible D gene TRBD1, 6 bases. The material sequenced was PBMCs or T cells enriched from blood (not recorded which). CDR3 residues: CASTGQNYGYTF. DNA of the CDR3: TGCGCCAGCACCGGACAGAACTATGGCTACACCTTC.